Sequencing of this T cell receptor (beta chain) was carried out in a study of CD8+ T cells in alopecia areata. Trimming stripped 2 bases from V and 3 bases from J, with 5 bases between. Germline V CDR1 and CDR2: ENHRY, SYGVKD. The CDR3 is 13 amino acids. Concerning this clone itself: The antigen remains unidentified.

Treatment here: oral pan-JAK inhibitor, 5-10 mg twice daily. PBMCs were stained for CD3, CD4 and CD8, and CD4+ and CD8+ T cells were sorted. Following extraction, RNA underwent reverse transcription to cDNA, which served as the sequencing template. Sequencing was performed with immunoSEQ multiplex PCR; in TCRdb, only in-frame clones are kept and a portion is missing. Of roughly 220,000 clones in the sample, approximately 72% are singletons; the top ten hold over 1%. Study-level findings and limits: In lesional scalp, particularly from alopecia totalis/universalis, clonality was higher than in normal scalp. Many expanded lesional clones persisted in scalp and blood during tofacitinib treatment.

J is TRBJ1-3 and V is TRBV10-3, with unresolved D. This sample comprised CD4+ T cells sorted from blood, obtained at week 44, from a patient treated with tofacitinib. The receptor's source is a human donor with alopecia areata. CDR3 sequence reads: CAISEQIGNTIYF. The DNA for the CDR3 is TGTGCCATCAGTGAGCAGATTGGAAACACCATATATTTT.